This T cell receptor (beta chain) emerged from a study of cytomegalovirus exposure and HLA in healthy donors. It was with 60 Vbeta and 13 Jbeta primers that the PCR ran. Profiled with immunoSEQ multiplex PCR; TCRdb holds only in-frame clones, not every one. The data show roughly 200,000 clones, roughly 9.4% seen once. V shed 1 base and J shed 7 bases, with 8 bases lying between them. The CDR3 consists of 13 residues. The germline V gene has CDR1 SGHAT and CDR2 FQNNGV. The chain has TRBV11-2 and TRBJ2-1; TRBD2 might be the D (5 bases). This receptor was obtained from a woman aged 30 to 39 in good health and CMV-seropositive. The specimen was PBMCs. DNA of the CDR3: TGTGCCAGCAGCTTAGTGGGCGGGAATGAGCAGTTCTTC. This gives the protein CASSLVGGNEQFF. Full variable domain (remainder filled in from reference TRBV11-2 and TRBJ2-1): EAGVAQSPRYKIIEKRQSVAFWCNPISGHATLYWYQQILGQGPKLLIQFQNNGVVDDSQLPKDRFSAERLKGVDSTLKIQPAKLEDSAVYLCASSLVGGNEQFFGPGTRLTVL.